These T cell receptor beta chains were read from a single sample in a study of T cell repertoires in cytomegalovirus infection. One entry per CDR3 protein results from TCRdb running MiXCR on the reads. The sample lists 200,000 to 300,000 distinct CDR3 sequences; around 15% were seen once. The specimen sequenced was PBMCs. These receptor sequences come from a human donor in good health (CMV status not recorded). Some clones in this sample may be carry-over from other donors' samples. Both conserved end residues are part of each CDR3. A D gene is named only where the DNA matches it firmly. Rows give clone size only sometimes, using once, few, many, or a class for an expanded clone.

d_gene: .; abundance: many; v_gene: TRBV14; j_gene: TRBJ2-5; CDR3nt: TGTGCCAGCAGGCGGTTTATGGGTGAAGAAGAGACCCAGTACTTC; CDR3aa: CASRRFMGEEETQYF
d_gene: .; abundance: .; v_gene: TRBV29-1; j_gene: TRBJ1-2; CDR3nt: TGCAGCGTGCCCATCGGAAGAGGCTATGGCTACACCTTC; CDR3aa: CSVPIGRGYGYTF
d_gene: .; abundance: .; v_gene: TRBV12-3/TRBV12-4; j_gene: TRBJ2-5; CDR3nt: TGTGCCAGCAGTTCAGGAATAGAGACCCAGTACTTC; CDR3aa: CASSSGIETQYF
d_gene: TRBD2; abundance: few; v_gene: TRBV19; j_gene: TRBJ2-5; CDR3nt: TGTGCCAGTACCCCCTCCGGACTAGCGGGGTTCGTAGAGACCCAGTACTTC; CDR3aa: CASTPSGLAGFVETQYF
d_gene: TRBD2; abundance: many; v_gene: TRBV20-1; j_gene: TRBJ2-1; CDR3nt: TGCAGTGCTTTAGCGGGGGTTAATGCAAATGAGCAGTTCTTC; CDR3aa: CSALAGVNANEQFF
d_gene: TRBD1; abundance: .; v_gene: TRBV29-1; j_gene: TRBJ1-1; CDR3nt: TGCAGCGCCGAAGGGACAGGGGGAACTGAAGCTTTCTTT; CDR3aa: CSAEGTGGTEAFF
d_gene: .; abundance: many; v_gene: TRBV6-6; j_gene: TRBJ1-5; CDR3nt: TGTGCCAGCAACAACGGCGGGCTACGGAATCAGCCCCAGCATTTT; CDR3aa: CASNNGGLRNQPQHF
d_gene: TRBD1; abundance: few; v_gene: TRBV7-9; j_gene: TRBJ2-3; CDR3nt: TGTGCCAGCAGACCATCGGACAGGGTAGGGGATACGCAGTATTTT; CDR3aa: CASRPSDRVGDTQYF
d_gene: .; abundance: few; v_gene: TRBV7-4; j_gene: TRBJ2-3; CDR3nt: TGTGCCAGCAGGAAGGACAGATCGGATACGCAGTATTTT; CDR3aa: CASRKDRSDTQYF
d_gene: .; abundance: .; v_gene: TRBV20-1; j_gene: TRBJ2-7; CDR3nt: TGCAGTGCTACTCACCCGGGACTCTTTAGCTACGAGCAGTACTTC; CDR3aa: CSATHPGLFSYEQYF
d_gene: TRBD1; abundance: many; v_gene: TRBV12-3/TRBV12-4; j_gene: TRBJ1-4; CDR3nt: TGTGCCAGCAGCCCGACAGGGATAGACGAAAAACTGTTTTTT; CDR3aa: CASSPTGIDEKLFF
d_gene: .; abundance: many; v_gene: TRBV7-2; j_gene: TRBJ1-2; CDR3nt: TGTGCCAGCAGCAGACGCGAGTGGAACTATGGCTACACCTTC; CDR3aa: CASSRREWNYGYTF
d_gene: .; abundance: .; v_gene: TRBV28; j_gene: TRBJ1-1; CDR3nt: TGTGCCAGCAGTCAACCCAGGGCCTCCGCGAACACTGAAGCTTTCTTT; CDR3aa: CASSQPRASANTEAFF
d_gene: .; abundance: .; v_gene: TRBV20-1; j_gene: TRBJ2-3; CDR3nt: TGCAGTGCTAGCGCCTCGGGATCTCCCGGGGTCACAGATACGCAGTATTTT; CDR3aa: CSASASGSPGVTDTQYF
d_gene: .; abundance: .; v_gene: TRBV20-1; j_gene: TRBJ1-1; CDR3nt: TGCAGTGCTAGGGTCGGGGTGAACACTGAAGCTTTCTTT; CDR3aa: CSARVGVNTEAFF
d_gene: .; abundance: many; v_gene: TRBV10-3; j_gene: TRBJ2-5; CDR3nt: TGTGCCATCAGTGAGGGAGAGACCCAGTACTTC; CDR3aa: CAISEGETQYF
d_gene: TRBD1; abundance: .; v_gene: TRBV4-1; j_gene: TRBJ1-4; CDR3nt: TGCGCCAGCAGCCTAGGAAAAGGGACAGGGGACGAAAAACTGTTTTTT; CDR3aa: CASSLGKGTGDEKLFF
d_gene: TRBD1; abundance: many; v_gene: TRBV7-3; j_gene: TRBJ2-7; CDR3nt: TGTGCCAGCAGCATTCTCCCGGGACAGGCGGGCGAGCAGTACTTC; CDR3aa: CASSILPGQAGEQYF
d_gene: TRBD1; abundance: .; v_gene: TRBV25-1; j_gene: TRBJ1-1; CDR3nt: TGTGCCAGCAGTGAAGTGGGACAGACGAACACTGAAGCTTTCTTT; CDR3aa: CASSEVGQTNTEAFF
d_gene: .; abundance: few; v_gene: TRBV9; j_gene: TRBJ2-5; CDR3nt: TGTGCCAGCAGCGTAGTACCGTGGGAGACCCAGTACTTC; CDR3aa: CASSVVPWETQYF
d_gene: .; abundance: .; v_gene: TRBV9; j_gene: TRBJ2-7; CDR3nt: TGTGCCAGCAGCCCGGACGTGGGGTGGTACTCCGAGCAGTACTTC; CDR3aa: CASSPDVGWYSEQYF
d_gene: TRBD1; abundance: many; v_gene: TRBV28; j_gene: TRBJ1-5; CDR3nt: TGTGCCAGCAGTAGAGGACAGGGGGTCCCTCAGCCCCAGCATTTT; CDR3aa: CASSRGQGVPQPQHF
d_gene: TRBD2; abundance: .; v_gene: TRBV25-1; j_gene: TRBJ2-3; CDR3nt: TGTGCCAGCAGTAAGACTAGCGGGAGTAGGGATACGCAGTATTTT; CDR3aa: CASSKTSGSRDTQYF
d_gene: .; abundance: few; v_gene: TRBV28; j_gene: TRBJ1-5; CDR3nt: TGTGCCACCAAAGAGGCCTATCAGCCCCAGCATTTT; CDR3aa: CATKEAYQPQHF
d_gene: .; abundance: .; v_gene: TRBV9; j_gene: TRBJ2-2; CDR3nt: TGTGCCAGCAGCTACGCAGGGTCCACCGGGGAGCTGTTTTTT; CDR3aa: CASSYAGSTGELFF
d_gene: .; abundance: .; v_gene: TRBV25-1; j_gene: TRBJ1-6; CDR3nt: TGTGCCAGCAGTGAATTCGGGGGAGTTTCACCCCTCCACTTT; CDR3aa: CASSEFGGVSPLHF
d_gene: TRBD1; abundance: many; v_gene: TRBV28; j_gene: TRBJ2-7; CDR3nt: TGTGCCAGCAGCCTAAGGGGACAGGGAAGGTTCCAGTACTTC; CDR3aa: CASSLRGQGRFQYF
d_gene: TRBD1; abundance: .; v_gene: TRBV29-1; j_gene: TRBJ1-6; CDR3nt: TGCAGCGTGGGGGACAGTGTTAATTCACCCCTCCACTTT; CDR3aa: CSVGDSVNSPLHF
d_gene: TRBD1; abundance: many; v_gene: TRBV7-8; j_gene: TRBJ2-5; CDR3nt: TGTGCCAGCAGCTCCGACAGGGGGAACCAAGAGACCCAGTACTTC; CDR3aa: CASSSDRGNQETQYF
d_gene: .; abundance: .; v_gene: TRBV15; j_gene: TRBJ1-6; CDR3nt: TGTGCCACCAGCAGAGATGATGGTTCCTATAATTCACCCCTCCACTTT; CDR3aa: CATSRDDGSYNSPLHF
d_gene: TRBD2; abundance: many; v_gene: TRBV7-2; j_gene: TRBJ2-2; CDR3nt: TGTGCCAGCAGCTCCGTGGCGGGAGGGAACACCGGGGAGCTGTTTTTT; CDR3aa: CASSSVAGGNTGELFF
d_gene: .; abundance: many; v_gene: TRBV7-3; j_gene: TRBJ2-3; CDR3nt: TGTGCCAGCAGCCCGCTGACAGCCTCTAGCACAGATACGCAGTATTTT; CDR3aa: CASSPLTASSTDTQYF
d_gene: TRBD2; abundance: .; v_gene: TRBV20-1; j_gene: TRBJ2-7; CDR3nt: TGCAGTTTCTGGACTAGCGGAAACTACGAGCAGTACTTC; CDR3aa: CSFWTSGNYEQYF
d_gene: .; abundance: few; v_gene: TRBV5-1; j_gene: TRBJ1-1; CDR3nt: TGCGCCAGCAGCTTGGACCCAGGGAGCACTGAAGCTTTCTTT; CDR3aa: CASSLDPGSTEAFF
d_gene: .; abundance: few; v_gene: TRBV20-1; j_gene: TRBJ1-1; CDR3nt: TGCAGTGCCGGACGCCTCACAGGGAACACTGAAGCTTTCTTT; CDR3aa: CSAGRLTGNTEAFF
d_gene: .; abundance: many; v_gene: TRBV6-2/TRBV6-3; j_gene: TRBJ1-1; CDR3nt: TGTGCCAGCAGTTACTCCGGGGAAGCTTTCTTT; CDR3aa: CASSYSGEAFF
d_gene: TRBD1; abundance: many; v_gene: TRBV20-1; j_gene: TRBJ1-2; CDR3nt: TGCAGTGCTTTGGGACAGGGATACTATGGCTACACCTTC; CDR3aa: CSALGQGYYGYTF
d_gene: .; abundance: many; v_gene: TRBV28; j_gene: TRBJ1-1; CDR3nt: TGTGCCAGCACAGCATCGGGGGGAGGCACTGAAGCTTTCTTT; CDR3aa: CASTASGGGTEAFF
d_gene: TRBD1; abundance: once; v_gene: TRBV19; j_gene: TRBJ2-1; CDR3nt: TGTGCCAGTAGCAGTCCCGGGACAGGGGACTGGGAGCAGTTCTTC; CDR3aa: CASSSPGTGDWEQFF
d_gene: TRBD1; abundance: many; v_gene: TRBV7-2; j_gene: TRBJ2-7; CDR3nt: TGTGCCAGCAGCCTCACGAGGGGACAGGGGTACGAGCAGTACTTC; CDR3aa: CASSLTRGQGYEQYF
d_gene: TRBD1; abundance: .; v_gene: TRBV11-3; j_gene: TRBJ2-1; CDR3nt: TGTGCCAGCAGCTCAGGACAGGCGAACTACAATGAGCAGTTCTTC; CDR3aa: CASSSGQANYNEQFF
d_gene: TRBD1; abundance: .; v_gene: TRBV10-3; j_gene: TRBJ1-1; CDR3nt: TGTGCCATCAGTGGTGACAGGGGCGTTGAAGCTTTCTTT; CDR3aa: CAISGDRGVEAFF
d_gene: .; abundance: many; v_gene: TRBV7-2; j_gene: TRBJ2-1; CDR3nt: TGTGCCAGCAGCCTGCAAGGGACTGACAATGAGCAGTTCTTC; CDR3aa: CASSLQGTDNEQFF
d_gene: TRBD2; abundance: many; v_gene: TRBV7-3; j_gene: TRBJ2-1; CDR3nt: TGTGCCAGCAGCTCCGGACTAGCGGGACTTCATGAGCAGTTCTTC; CDR3aa: CASSSGLAGLHEQFF
d_gene: TRBD2; abundance: .; v_gene: TRBV20-1; j_gene: TRBJ2-7; CDR3nt: TGCAGTGCTTTAGCGGGGGGCAACTCCTACGAGCAGTACTTC; CDR3aa: CSALAGGNSYEQYF
d_gene: .; abundance: .; v_gene: TRBV28; j_gene: TRBJ1-1; CDR3nt: TGTGCCAGCAGTCGGGAGTTGTCTCAAGCTTTCTTT; CDR3aa: CASSRELSQAFF
d_gene: .; abundance: many; v_gene: TRBV10-3; j_gene: TRBJ2-7; CDR3nt: TGTGCCATCAGTGCAGACACCTCCTACGAGCAGTACTTC; CDR3aa: CAISADTSYEQYF
d_gene: TRBD1; abundance: few; v_gene: TRBV13; j_gene: TRBJ1-1; CDR3nt: TGTGCCAGCAGCTTAGGCGTCGGACAGGTTAACACTGAAGCTTTCTTT; CDR3aa: CASSLGVGQVNTEAFF
d_gene: TRBD2; abundance: .; v_gene: TRBV28; j_gene: TRBJ2-7; CDR3nt: TGTGCCAGCAGTTTAGTTCAGCTAGCGGGAGTCCACGAGCAGTACTTC; CDR3aa: CASSLVQLAGVHEQYF
d_gene: .; abundance: few; v_gene: TRBV5-4; j_gene: TRBJ2-1; CDR3nt: TGTGCCAGCAGCTTGTTGCGGGGGCTGGACAATGAGCAGTTCTTC; CDR3aa: CASSLLRGLDNEQFF
d_gene: .; abundance: few; v_gene: TRBV14; j_gene: TRBJ2-7; CDR3nt: TGTGCCAGCAGCCAGTTGGAGACAGCTTACTACGAGCAGTACTTC; CDR3aa: CASSQLETAYYEQYF
d_gene: TRBD1; abundance: .; v_gene: TRBV6-2/TRBV6-3; j_gene: TRBJ2-7; CDR3nt: TGTGCCAGCACCAACCGGGACAGGGGCTACGAGCAGTACTTC; CDR3aa: CASTNRDRGYEQYF
d_gene: .; abundance: few; v_gene: TRBV6-1; j_gene: TRBJ2-7; CDR3nt: TGTGCCAGCAGTGGCTATCCACAGGGATTCTACGAGCAGTACTTC; CDR3aa: CASSGYPQGFYEQYF
d_gene: .; abundance: .; v_gene: TRBV7-2; j_gene: TRBJ1-4; CDR3nt: TGTGCCAGCAAGCGGACAGTTAATGAAAAACTGTTTTTT; CDR3aa: CASKRTVNEKLFF
d_gene: .; abundance: many; v_gene: TRBV7-2; j_gene: TRBJ1-2; CDR3nt: TGTGCCAGCAGCTCGCGGGACCGGGGAGACTATGGCTACACCTTC; CDR3aa: CASSSRDRGDYGYTF
d_gene: .; abundance: .; v_gene: TRBV28; j_gene: TRBJ1-1; CDR3nt: TGTGCCAGCAGGTTGACGGGGGGCTTGGAGGCTTTCTTT; CDR3aa: CASRLTGGLEAFF
d_gene: TRBD2; abundance: many; v_gene: TRBV5-1; j_gene: TRBJ2-3; CDR3nt: TGCGCCAGCAACCCAGCGGGAGCGGGAGATACGCAGTATTTT; CDR3aa: CASNPAGAGDTQYF
d_gene: TRBD2; abundance: many; v_gene: TRBV25-1; j_gene: TRBJ2-3; CDR3nt: TGTGCCAGCAGTCCGACCACTCTCGGGGGGGCAGATACGCAGTATTTT; CDR3aa: CASSPTTLGGADTQYF